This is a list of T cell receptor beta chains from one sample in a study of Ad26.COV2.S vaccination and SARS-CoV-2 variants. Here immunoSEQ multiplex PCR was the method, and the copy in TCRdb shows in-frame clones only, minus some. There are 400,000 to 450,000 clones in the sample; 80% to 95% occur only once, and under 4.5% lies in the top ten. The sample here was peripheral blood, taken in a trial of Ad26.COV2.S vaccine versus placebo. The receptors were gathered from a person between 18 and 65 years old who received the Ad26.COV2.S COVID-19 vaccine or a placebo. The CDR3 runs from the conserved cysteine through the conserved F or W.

CASSQDSQGRSYNEQFF TRBJ2-1 17 TRBV3-1/TRBV3-2
CASSALAGGGEDTQYF TRBJ2-3 16 TRBV6-1
CASSLASLVTQYF TRBJ2-5 13 TRBV28
CAISESSGDNEQFF TRBJ2-1 14 TRBV10-3
CASSLGGEETQYF TRBJ2-5 13 TRBV3-1/TRBV3-2
CARSLDGKSNQPQHF TRBJ1-5 15 TRBV5-3
CASSLRQSFTGELFF TRBJ2-2 15 TRBV7-2
CASSLTGGAQYF TRBJ2-3 12 TRBV6-2/TRBV6-3
CASTPDRDQETQYF TRBJ2-5 14 TRBV19
CASSQGPGAIKKNTEAFF TRBJ1-1 18 TRBV14
CASSSQFRGDYGYTF TRBJ1-2 15 TRBV27
CASIHGLAGENTGELFF TRBJ2-2 17 TRBV6-4
CASSLLSELADQETQYF TRBJ2-5 17 TRBV28
CASSSRRASYEQYF TRBJ2-7 14 TRBV13
CASSRQDGSSTNEKLFF TRBJ1-4 17 TRBV3-1/TRBV3-2
CASSYSTGGYEQYF TRBJ2-7 14 TRBV6-2/TRBV6-3
CATSRDGWDENTGELFF TRBJ2-2 17 TRBV15
CASSLGNEAYNEQFF TRBJ2-1 15 TRBV5-1
CASSFRRGAGGRETQYF TRBJ2-5 17 TRBV27
CASSSVGLAGGTDTQYF TRBJ2-3 17 TRBV5-1
CAISEPNAGPSGDTQYF TRBJ2-3 17 TRBV10-3
CASSEALGGPGSYNSPLHF TRBJ1-6 19 TRBV6-1
CASSLGPEGVYNEQFF TRBJ2-1 16 TRBV7-9
CASSYRTAETQYF TRBJ2-5 13 TRBV6-5
CASRIQGAGEKLFF TRBJ1-4 14 TRBV5-6
CASSYGSSGNTIYF TRBJ1-3 14 TRBV7-9
CASSPDKGDRRNIQYF TRBJ2-4 16 TRBV18
CAWSVDSNSPLHF TRBJ1-6 13 TRBV30
CASSLGGRVTGELFF TRBJ2-2 15 TRBV5-6
CASSPVQGASEKLFF TRBJ1-4 15 TRBV28
CASSLEALGDTQYF TRBJ2-3 14 TRBV5-4
CASSPSGHRQETQYF TRBJ2-5 15 TRBV14
CASSDGTANSPLHF TRBJ1-6 14 TRBV19